This section outlines one T cell receptor beta chain sequence together with its context. Its antigen is unknown. This entry is derived from a study of T cells in Graves' hyperthyroidism and ophthalmopathy. Background on the study: Blood from the periphery was taken at initial diagnosis, before any treatment.

Ophthalmopathy cases scored 3 or more on the Clinical Activity Score and 4 or more on NOSPECS grade, with duration below 3 months. This sample holds PBMCs from 10 ml fresh peripheral blood. The CDR3 runs to 14 residues. Germline V gene data show CDR1 as SNHLY and CDR2 as FYNNEI. Unmatched junction bases numbered 1, after V lost 3 bases and J lost 3 bases. RNA transcripts provided the source from which TCR beta CDR3 regions were amplified. With the HTBI primer set, the TCR CDR3 went through a first round of RT-PCR. Via MiXCR, TCRdb re-called the multiplex PCR reads, giving one row per CDR3 protein. Of about 530,000 distinct CDR3 sequences listed, roughly 15% were seen once; the top ten hold approximately 15%. Regarding the study as a whole: A median about 6.2 months before onset, the model predicted ophthalmopathy.

This TCR came from a woman under 30 with Graves' ophthalmopathy. Sequencing was carried out using blood. The rearrangement uses TRBV2 and TRBJ1-4; 7 nucleotides agree with TRBD1. CDR3: CASSDGTANEKLFF. Written as DNA, the CDR3 is TGTGCCAGCAGTGACGGGACAGCTAATGAAAAACTGTTTTTT.